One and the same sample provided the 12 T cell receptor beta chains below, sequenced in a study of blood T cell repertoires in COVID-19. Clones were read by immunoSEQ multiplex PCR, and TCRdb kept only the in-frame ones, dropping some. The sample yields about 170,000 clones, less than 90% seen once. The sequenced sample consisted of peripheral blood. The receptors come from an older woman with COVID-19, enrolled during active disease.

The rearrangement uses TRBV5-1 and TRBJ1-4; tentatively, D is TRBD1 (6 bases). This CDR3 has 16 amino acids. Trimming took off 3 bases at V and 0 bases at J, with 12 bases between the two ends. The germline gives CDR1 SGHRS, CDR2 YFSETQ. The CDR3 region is CASSSDSFATNEKLFF. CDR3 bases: TGCGCCAGCAGCTCGGACAGCTTTGCAACTAATGAAAAACTGTTTTTT.

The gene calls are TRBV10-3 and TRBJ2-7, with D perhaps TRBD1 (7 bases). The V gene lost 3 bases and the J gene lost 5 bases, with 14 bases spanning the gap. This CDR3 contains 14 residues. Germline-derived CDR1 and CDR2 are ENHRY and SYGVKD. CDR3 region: CAISEDRVADEQYF. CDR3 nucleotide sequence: TGTGCCATCAGTGAAGACAGGGTAGCGGACGAGCAGTACTTC.

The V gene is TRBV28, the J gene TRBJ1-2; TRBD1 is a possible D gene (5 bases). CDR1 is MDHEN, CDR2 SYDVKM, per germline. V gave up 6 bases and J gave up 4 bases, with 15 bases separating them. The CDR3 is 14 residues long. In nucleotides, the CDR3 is TGTGCCAGCAGGGGACGGGGGGTTCCCTATGGCTACACCTTC. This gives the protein CASRGRGVPYGYTF.

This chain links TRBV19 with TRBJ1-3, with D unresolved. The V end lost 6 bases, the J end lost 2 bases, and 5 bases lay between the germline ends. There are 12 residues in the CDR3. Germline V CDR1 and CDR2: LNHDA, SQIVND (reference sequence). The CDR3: CASRTAGNTIYF. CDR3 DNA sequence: TGTGCCAGTAGAACGGCTGGAAACACCATATATTTT.

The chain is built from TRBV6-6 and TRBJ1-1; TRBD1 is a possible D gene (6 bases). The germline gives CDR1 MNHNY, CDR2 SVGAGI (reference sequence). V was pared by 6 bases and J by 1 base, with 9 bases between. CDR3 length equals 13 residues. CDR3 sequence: CASSRGQNTEAFF. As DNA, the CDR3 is TGTGCCAGCAGCCGGGGACAGAACACTGAAGCTTTCTTT.

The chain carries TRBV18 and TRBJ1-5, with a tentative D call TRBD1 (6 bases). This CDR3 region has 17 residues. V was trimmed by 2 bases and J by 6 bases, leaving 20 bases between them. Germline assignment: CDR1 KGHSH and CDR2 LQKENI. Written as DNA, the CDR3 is TGTGCCAGCTCACCATTCGCTCTTTTATCAGGGGTTCAGCCCCAGCATTTT. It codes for CASSPFALLSGVQPQHF.

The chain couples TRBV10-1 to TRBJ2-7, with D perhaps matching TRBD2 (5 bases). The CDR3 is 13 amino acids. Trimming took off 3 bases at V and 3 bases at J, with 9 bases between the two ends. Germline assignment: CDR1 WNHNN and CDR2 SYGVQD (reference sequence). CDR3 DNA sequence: TGCGCCAGCAGTGAAACGGGAATCTACGAGCAGTACTTC. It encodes CASSETGIYEQYF.

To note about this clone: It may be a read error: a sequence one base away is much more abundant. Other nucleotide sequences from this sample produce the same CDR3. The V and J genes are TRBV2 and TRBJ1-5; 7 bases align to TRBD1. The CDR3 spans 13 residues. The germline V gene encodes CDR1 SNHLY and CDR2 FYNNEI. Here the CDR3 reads CAQGQANNQPQHF. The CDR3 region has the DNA TGCGCCCAAGGACAGGCTAACAATCAGCCCCAGCATTTT.

The CDR3 spells CASSRTGITEAFF. CDR3 in DNA: TGTGCCAGCAGCAGGACAGGGATCACTGAAGCTTTCTTT. V is TRBV7-2 and J is TRBJ1-1; 8 bases are a match to TRBD1. Looked up from germline, CDR1 is SGHTA and CDR2 is FQGNSA. The J segment lost 4 bases and the V segment lost 5 bases, leaving 3 bases of the junction unmatched. There are 13 residues in the CDR3.

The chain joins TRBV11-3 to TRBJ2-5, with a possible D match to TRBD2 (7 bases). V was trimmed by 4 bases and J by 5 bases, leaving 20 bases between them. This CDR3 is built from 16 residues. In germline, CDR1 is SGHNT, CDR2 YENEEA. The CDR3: CASSYGGSTGGETQYF. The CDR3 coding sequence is TGTGCCAGCAGCTACGGGGGGTCGACAGGTGGGGAGACCCAGTACTTC.

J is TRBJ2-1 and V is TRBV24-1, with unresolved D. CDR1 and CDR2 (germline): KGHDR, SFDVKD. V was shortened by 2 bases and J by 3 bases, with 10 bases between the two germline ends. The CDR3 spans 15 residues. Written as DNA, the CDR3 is TGTGCCACCAGTGATTCGGCAGGCTACTACAATGAGCAGTTCTTC. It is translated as CATSDSAGYYNEQFF.

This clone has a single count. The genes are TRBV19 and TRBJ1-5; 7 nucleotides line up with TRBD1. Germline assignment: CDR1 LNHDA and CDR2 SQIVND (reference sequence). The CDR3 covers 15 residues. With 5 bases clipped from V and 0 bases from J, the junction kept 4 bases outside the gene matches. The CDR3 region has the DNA TGTGCCAGTAGTGCACGGACAGGTAGCAATCAGCCCCAGCATTTT. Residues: CASSARTGSNQPQHF.